This T cell receptor beta chain was sequenced during a study of cytomegalovirus exposure and HLA in healthy donors. Trimming cost V 10 bases and J 4 bases, with 13 bases left between them. This CDR3 contains 12 residues. Germline V gene sequence: CDR1 MDHEN, CDR2 SYDVKM. This table comes from immunoSEQ multiplex PCR, and its TCRdb copy is limited to in-frame clones, with some not included. The sample shows 150,000 to 200,000 clones, 91% of them seen only once. V gene TRBV28 combines with J gene TRBJ1-2, with a weak D call TRBD1 (5 bases). The receptor was isolated from a woman between 18 and 30 years old in good health and CMV-seropositive. Sequencing was done on a sample of PBMCs. CDR3 loop: CATLRGTYGYTF. Written as DNA, the CDR3 is TGTGCCACCCTGCGGGGGACCTATGGCTACACCTTC.